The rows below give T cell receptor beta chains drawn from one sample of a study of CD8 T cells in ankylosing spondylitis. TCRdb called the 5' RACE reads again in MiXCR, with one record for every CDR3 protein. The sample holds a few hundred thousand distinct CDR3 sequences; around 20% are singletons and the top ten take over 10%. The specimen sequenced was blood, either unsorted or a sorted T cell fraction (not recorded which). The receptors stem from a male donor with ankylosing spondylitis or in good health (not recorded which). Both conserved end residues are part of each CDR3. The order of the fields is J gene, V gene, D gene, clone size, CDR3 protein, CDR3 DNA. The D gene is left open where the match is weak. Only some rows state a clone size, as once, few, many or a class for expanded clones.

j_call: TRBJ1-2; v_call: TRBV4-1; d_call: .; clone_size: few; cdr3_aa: CASSHLMQDTANYGYTF; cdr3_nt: TGCGCCAGCAGCCACCTGATGCAAGACACCGCTAACTATGGCTACACCTTC
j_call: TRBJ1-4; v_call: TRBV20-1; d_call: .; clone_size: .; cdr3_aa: CSARSGRSDEKLFF; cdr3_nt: TGCAGTGCTAGATCGGGAAGAAGCGATGAAAAACTGTTTTTT
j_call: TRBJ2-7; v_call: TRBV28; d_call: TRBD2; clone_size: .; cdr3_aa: CASRGEGFYEQYF; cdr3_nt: TGTGCCAGCAGGGGGGAGGGTTTCTACGAGCAGTACTTC
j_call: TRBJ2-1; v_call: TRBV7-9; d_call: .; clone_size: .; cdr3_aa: CASSSSSVGNEQFF; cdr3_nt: TGTGCCAGCAGCTCTTCGTCGGTGGGGAATGAGCAGTTCTTC
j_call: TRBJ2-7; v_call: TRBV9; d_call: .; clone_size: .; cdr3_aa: CASNSEGVSYEQYF; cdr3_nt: TGTGCCAGCAATTCTGAGGGAGTCTCCTACGAGCAGTACTTC
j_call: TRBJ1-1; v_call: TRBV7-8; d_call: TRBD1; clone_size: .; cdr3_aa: CASSLDQGVADTEAFF; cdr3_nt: TGTGCCAGCAGCTTAGATCAGGGGGTCGCTGACACTGAAGCTTTCTTT
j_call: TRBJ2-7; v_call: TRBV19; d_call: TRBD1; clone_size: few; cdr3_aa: CASSMGQGVIYEQYF; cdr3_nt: TGTGCCAGTAGTATGGGGCAGGGGGTGATATACGAGCAGTACTTC
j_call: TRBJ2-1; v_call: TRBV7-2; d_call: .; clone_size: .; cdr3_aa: CASRGRSYNEQFF; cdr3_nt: TGTGCCAGCAGGGGCCGCTCCTACAATGAGCAGTTCTTC
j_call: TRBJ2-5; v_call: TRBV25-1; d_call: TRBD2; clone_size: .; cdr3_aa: CASRSWGGQETQYF; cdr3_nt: TGTGCCAGCAGATCCTGGGGAGGGCAAGAGACCCAGTACTTC
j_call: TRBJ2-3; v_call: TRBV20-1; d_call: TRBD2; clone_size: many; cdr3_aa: CSARDTLGLAGSTDTQYF; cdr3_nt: TGCAGTGCTAGAGATACCCTCGGACTAGCGGGGAGCACAGATACGCAGTATTTT
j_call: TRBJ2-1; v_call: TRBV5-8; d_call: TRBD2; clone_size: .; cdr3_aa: CASSGRGEYNEQFF; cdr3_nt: TGTGCCAGCAGCGGGCGGGGGGAATACAATGAGCAGTTCTTC
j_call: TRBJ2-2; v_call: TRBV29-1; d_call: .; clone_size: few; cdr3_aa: CSVEQEATGELFF; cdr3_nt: TGCAGCGTAGAACAGGAAGCCACCGGGGAGCTGTTTTTT
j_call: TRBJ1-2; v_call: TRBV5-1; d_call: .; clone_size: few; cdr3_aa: CASSFRTDNYGYTF; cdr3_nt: TGCGCCAGCAGCTTTAGGACGGATAACTATGGCTACACCTTC
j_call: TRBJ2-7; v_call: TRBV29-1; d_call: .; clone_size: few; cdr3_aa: CSVVGASYEQYF; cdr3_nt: TGCAGCGTTGTGGGCGCCTCCTACGAGCAGTACTTC
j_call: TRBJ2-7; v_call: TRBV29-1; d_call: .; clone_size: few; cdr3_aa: CSVVGGERYEQYF; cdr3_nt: TGCAGCGTTGTAGGGGGGGAACGCTACGAGCAGTACTTC
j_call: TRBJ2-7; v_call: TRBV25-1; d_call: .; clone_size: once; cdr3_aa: CASSFGVRGEQYF; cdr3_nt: TGTGCCAGCAGTTTCGGGGTGAGGGGGGAGCAGTACTTC
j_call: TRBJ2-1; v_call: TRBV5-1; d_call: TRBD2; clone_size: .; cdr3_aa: CASSLRPSGGNDNEQFF; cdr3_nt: TGCGCCAGCAGCTTGAGGCCTAGCGGGGGGAACGACAATGAGCAGTTCTTC
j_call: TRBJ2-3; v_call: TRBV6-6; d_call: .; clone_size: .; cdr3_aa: CASGKSDTQYF; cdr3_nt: TGTGCCAGCGGAAAGTCAGATACGCAGTATTTT
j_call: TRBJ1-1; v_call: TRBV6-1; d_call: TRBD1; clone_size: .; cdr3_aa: CASSERGGQGVSEAFF; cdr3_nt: TGTGCCAGCAGTGAACGAGGGGGACAGGGAGTGTCTGAAGCTTTCTTT
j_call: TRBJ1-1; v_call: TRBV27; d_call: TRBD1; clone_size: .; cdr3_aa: CASSLGTGASTEAFF; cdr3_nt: TGTGCCAGCAGTTTAGGGACAGGGGCCAGCACTGAAGCTTTCTTT
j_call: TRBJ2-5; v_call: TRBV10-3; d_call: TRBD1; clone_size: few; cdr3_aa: CAISETGQGEETQYF; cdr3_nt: TGTGCCATCAGTGAGACGGGACAGGGAGAAGAGACCCAGTACTTC
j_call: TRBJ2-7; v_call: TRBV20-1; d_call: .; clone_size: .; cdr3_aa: CSASDLGAGSYEQYF; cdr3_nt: TGCAGTGCTAGTGATCTTGGGGCGGGGAGCTACGAGCAGTACTTC
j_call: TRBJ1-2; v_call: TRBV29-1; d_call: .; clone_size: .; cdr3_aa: CSIPGARYGYTF; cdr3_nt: TGCAGCATTCCAGGGGCTCGTTATGGCTACACCTTC
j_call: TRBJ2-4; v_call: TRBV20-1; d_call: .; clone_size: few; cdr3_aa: CSAGVDNMGYF; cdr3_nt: TGCAGTGCCGGCGTGGATAATATGGGGTACTTC
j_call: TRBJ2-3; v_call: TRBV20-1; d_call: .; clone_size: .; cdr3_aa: CSARDGRDSRTDTQYF; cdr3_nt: TGCAGTGCTAGAGATGGCCGGGACTCTCGCACAGATACGCAGTATTTT
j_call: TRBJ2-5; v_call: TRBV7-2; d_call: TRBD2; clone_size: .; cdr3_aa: CASTLLAGGRETQYF; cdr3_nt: TGTGCCAGCACCCTTCTAGCGGGGGGGCGTGAGACCCAGTACTTC
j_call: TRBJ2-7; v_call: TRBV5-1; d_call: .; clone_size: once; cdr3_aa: CASSLGIWGEQYF; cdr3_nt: TGCGCCAGCAGCTTGGGGATTTGGGGCGAGCAGTACTTC
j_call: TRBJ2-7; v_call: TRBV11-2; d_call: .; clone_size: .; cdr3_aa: CASSPTPGQTYEQYF; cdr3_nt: TGTGCCAGCAGCCCAACCCCAGGGCAGACCTACGAGCAGTACTTC
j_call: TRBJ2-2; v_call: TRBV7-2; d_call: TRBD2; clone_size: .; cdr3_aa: CASSLIASGGAFTGELFF; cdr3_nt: TGTGCCAGCAGCTTAATCGCTAGCGGGGGGGCCTTCACCGGGGAGCTGTTTTTT
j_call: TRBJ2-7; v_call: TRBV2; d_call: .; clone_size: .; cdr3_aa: CASSEHGASYEQYF; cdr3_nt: TGTGCCAGCAGTGAACATGGGGCATCCTACGAGCAGTACTTC
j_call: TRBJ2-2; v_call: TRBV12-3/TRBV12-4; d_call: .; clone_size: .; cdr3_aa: CASSPRDWTNTGELFF; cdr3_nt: TGTGCCAGCAGTCCACGTGACTGGACGAACACCGGGGAGCTGTTTTTT
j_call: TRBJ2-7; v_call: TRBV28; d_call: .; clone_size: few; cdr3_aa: CASSTLTGYTYEQYF; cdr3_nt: TGTGCCAGCAGTACGCTGACAGGTTACACCTACGAGCAGTACTTC
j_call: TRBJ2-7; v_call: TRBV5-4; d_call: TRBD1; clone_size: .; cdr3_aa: CASTHAPGTGTSEQYF; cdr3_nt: TGTGCCAGCACGCACGCACCCGGGACAGGGACGTCCGAGCAGTACTTC
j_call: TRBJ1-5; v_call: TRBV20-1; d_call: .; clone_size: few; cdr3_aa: CSARDQGWSQPQHF; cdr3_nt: TGCAGTGCTAGAGATCAGGGTTGGAGTCAGCCCCAGCATTTT
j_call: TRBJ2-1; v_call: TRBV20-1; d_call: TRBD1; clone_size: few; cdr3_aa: CSARERGRGPYNEQFF; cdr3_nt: TGCAGTGCTAGAGAAAGGGGCAGGGGGCCATACAATGAGCAGTTCTTC
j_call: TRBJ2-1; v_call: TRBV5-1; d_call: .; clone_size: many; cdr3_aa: CASSLVGGPYNEQFF; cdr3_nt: TGCGCCAGCAGCTTGGTGGGGGGGCCCTACAATGAGCAGTTCTTC
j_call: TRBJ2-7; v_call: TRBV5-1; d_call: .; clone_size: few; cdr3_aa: CASSLMYDGHYEQYF; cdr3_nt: TGCGCCAGCAGCTTAATGTATGACGGACACTACGAGCAGTACTTC